One and the same sample provided the 15 T cell receptor beta chains below, sequenced in a study of regulatory T cells in long-lasting Graves disease. Building the TCR beta libraries relied on iRepertoire HTBI primers, and CDR3 regions underwent Arm-PCR. MiXCR was run by TCRdb on the multiplex PCR reads, yielding one entry per CDR3 protein. This table holds 250,000 to 300,000 distinct CDR3 sequences, about 17% found once. The time point: newly diagnosed GD, antithyroid drugs for less than 3 months. PBMC-derived RNA was used for the TCR library. The sample also formed part of further work on T cells in Graves' hyperthyroidism and ophthalmopathy.

Sequenced material: peripheral blood mononuclear cells (PBMCs), taken at new diagnosis, from a patient treated with antithyroid drugs. These receptors were collected from a woman in her thirties with Graves disease.

This chain uses TRBV7-6 with TRBJ1-1, with D possibly TRBD1 on 6 matching bases. This CDR3 comprises 14 residues. Germline lookup yields CDR1 SGHVS and CDR2 FNYEAQ. V lost 1 base and J 8 bases, leaving 14 bases between the germline ends. CDR3 nucleotides: TGTGCCAGCAGCTTAGATGCTTCCGGACAGGAAGCTTTCTTT. This gives the protein CASSLDASGQEAFF. Combining the CDR3 with reference TRBV7-6 and TRBJ1-1 gives the whole variable domain GAGVSQSPRYKVTKRGQDVALRCDPISGHVSLYWYRQALGQGPEFLTYFNYEAQQDKSGLPNDRFSAERPEGSISTLTIQRTEQRDSAMYRCASSLDASGQEAFFGQGTRLTVV.

Many counts were recorded for this clonotype. The V and J genes are TRBV12-3 or TRBV12-4 and TRBJ2-1; a weak D match, TRBD2 (5 bases). The CDR3 loop spans 12 amino acids. Trimming took 5 bases from V and 10 from J, leaving 12 bases between them. CDR3 residues: CASSLSGKEQFF. DNA for the CDR3: TGTGCCAGCAGTCTTTCGGGGAAGGAGCAGTTCTTC.

This clonotype has a count of ten or more. One end of the junction varies from germline; a read error may be responsible. V is TRBV27 and J is TRBJ1-1; possible D gene TRBD1, 5 bases. The CDR3 has 14 residues. CDR1 is MNHEY, CDR2 SMNVEV, per germline (reference sequence). The CDR3 DNA reads TGTGCCAACAGTCCGGGACGGCGAGGAACTGAAGCTTTCTTT. Protein sequence: CANSPGRRGTEAFF.

V is TRBV11-2 and J is TRBJ2-5; the D gene is possibly TRBD2 (7 bases). CDR1 is SGHAT, CDR2 FQNNGV, per germline. This CDR3 has 16 amino acids. V shed 3 bases and J shed 3 bases, with 17 bases lying between them. Here the CDR3 DNA reads TGTGCCAGCAGCTTGGGGGGGCCTCTAGGAGAAGAGACCCAGTACTTC. It codes for CASSLGGPLGEETQYF.

On this clonotype: A much larger clone sits a single nucleotide away, making a read error possible. The gene calls are TRBV20-1 and TRBJ2-7; TRBD2 matches 12 bases. The germline gives CDR1 DFQATT, CDR2 SNEGSKA (reference sequence). The CDR3 is 14 residues long. Losses at the gene ends were 4 bases for V and 7 bases for J; bases not matched to a gene: 8. The CDR3, as DNA: TGCAGTGCTACAGGACTAGCGGGGTACAATGAGCAGTACTTC. This gives the protein CSATGLAGYNEQYF.

This clonotype was counted at least ten times. The rearrangement joins TRBV6-5 to TRBJ1-1; D remains unclear. V lost 2 bases and J lost 5, with 12 bases in between. The CDR3 is 14 amino acids. CDR1 MNHEY and CDR2 SVGAGI come from the germline V gene. The CDR3: CASSYSIGRTEAFF. CDR3 coding DNA: TGTGCCAGCAGTTACAGTATAGGAAGAACTGAAGCTTTCTTT.

In the case of this clonotype: One base away lies a much larger clone, so this may be a sequencing read error. The chain couples TRBV9 to TRBJ2-1; D not resolved. Looked up from germline, CDR1 is SGDLS and CDR2 is YYNGEE. The germline V and J ends were trimmed by 3 bases and 9 bases, with 13 bases remaining between them. The CDR3 runs to 13 residues. CDR3 region: CASSGSIIGEQFF. As DNA, the CDR3 is TGTGCCAGCAGCGGCTCTATTATTGGTGAGCAGTTCTTC.

This clonotype was recorded at least ten times. The rearrangement links TRBV7-9 to TRBJ2-1, with TRBD2 matching 14 bases. The CDR3 length is 15 residues. Germline assignment: CDR1 SEHNR and CDR2 FQNEAQ (reference sequence). The J segment lost 10 bases and the V segment lost 4 bases, leaving 6 bases of the junction unmatched. The CDR3 sequence: CASSSTSGGALEQFF. CDR3 bases: TGTGCCAGCAGCTCGACTAGCGGGGGGGCCTTAGAGCAGTTCTTC.

The rearrangement links TRBV15 to TRBJ2-7, with D possibly TRBD1 on 6 matching bases. This CDR3 spans 13 amino acids. Trimming took off 4 bases at V and 7 bases at J, with 14 bases between the two ends. Germline assignment: CDR1 LNHNV and CDR2 YYDKDF (reference sequence). CDR3 protein: CATSMIGGEEQYF. The CDR3 coding sequence is TGTGCCACCAGCATGATAGGGGGTGAGGAGCAGTACTTC.

This clonotype was observed at least ten times. The chain employs TRBV10-2 and TRBJ2-5, with D possibly being TRBD2 (6 bases). V lost 7 bases to trimming and J lost 5 bases, with 14 bases between them. The CDR3 spans 13 residues. The V gene's germline CDR1 is WSHSY and CDR2 SAAADI. The CDR3 is CASTGVIGETQYF. CDR3 DNA: TGCGCCAGCACGGGAGTTATCGGGGAGACCCAGTACTTC.

As to this clonotype: Just one base apart from a much larger clone, this may be a read error. This rearrangement joins TRBV9 to TRBJ1-2, with a tentative D call TRBD1 (5 bases). The germline CDR1 and CDR2 sequences are SGDLS and YYNGEE. Trimming cost V 0 bases and J 0 bases, with 18 bases left between them. The CDR3 contains 18 residues. The CDR3 coding sequence is TGTGCCAGCAGCGTAGCTATTAGACACCAGGGCTCTAACTATGGCTACACCTTC. It encodes CASSVAIRHQGSNYGYTF.

Ten or more counts support this clonotype. V gene TRBV10-3 combines with J gene TRBJ2-2; D tentatively reads TRBD1 or TRBD2 (5 bases each). Between the trimmed V and J ends, which lost 6 bases and 7 bases, there was a span of 18 bases. This CDR3 has 15 residues. The germline CDR1 and CDR2 sequences are ENHRY and SYGVKD. DNA for the CDR3: TGTGCCATCAGGTCACCGGGGCTTGGAGTCGGGGAGCTGTTTTTT. This encodes CAIRSPGLGVGELFF.

This clonotype was counted at least ten times. The chain carries TRBV12-3 or TRBV12-4 and TRBJ1-5, with TRBD1 matching 10 bases. V lost 6 bases and J lost 4; bases outside the gene matches: 6. This CDR3 is built from 15 residues. CDR3: CASSLDRGANQPQHF. As DNA, the CDR3 is TGTGCCAGCAGCTTGGACAGGGGGGCGAATCAGCCCCAGCATTTT.

This chain links TRBV6-2 or TRBV6-3 with TRBJ1-2, with D possibly matching TRBD1 (6 bases). This CDR3 is built from 13 residues. Germline loops: CDR1 MNHEY, CDR2 SVGEGT. V lost 7 bases and J lost 4, with 13 bases in between. CDR3 nucleotides: TGTGCCAGCACCGACCGGGGGCCCTATGGCTACACCTTC. This encodes CASTDRGPYGYTF.

The sample holds many counts of this clonotype. This chain links TRBV20-1 with TRBJ1-6; D is uncertain. The V and J ends lost 4 bases and 3 bases respectively, with 10 bases between them. The CDR3 length is 14 residues. The germline CDR1 and CDR2 sequences are DFQATT and SNEGSKA (reference sequence). The CDR3 DNA reads as TGCAGTGCTAAAATAGGCCTCTATAATTCACCCCTCCACTTT. It specifies CSAKIGLYNSPLHF.